This T cell receptor beta chain was found in a study of human T cells and chemical hapten exposure. About the study: A 2 cm by 2 cm inner upper arm patch received 2% DPC for sensitization.

The time point was: pre-sensitization, week 0. Treatment meaning: therapeutic diphenylcyclopropenone sensitization with weekly scalp DPC. At every patch-test visit, blood was drawn before the patch test was applied. Alopecia patients, 18 to 70 years old and DPC-suitable, served as donors. The CDR3 loop spans 12 amino acids. Trimming left V 3 bases short and J 4 bases short, with 8 bases between. Germline CDR1 DFQATT, CDR2 SNEGSKA (reference sequence). TCRdb itself ran the RACE reads through MiXCR, one entry per CDR3 protein. The sample has 200,000 to 300,000 distinct CDR3 sequences; about 8.1% are singletons.

The material was whole blood, obtained in connection with sensitization to the hapten diphenylcyclopropenone (DPC). The sequence was collected from a woman aged 40-49 years with alopecia areata. Some clones in this sample may be carry-over from other donors' samples. The chain joins TRBV20-1 to TRBJ2-3; the D is unclear. CDR3 in amino acids: CSARPGADTQYF. DNA for the CDR3: TGCAGTGCTAGGCCCGGCGCAGATACGCAGTATTTT.